The 12 T cell receptor beta chains below were found in one sample sequenced in a study of blood T cell repertoires in COVID-19. Here immunoSEQ multiplex PCR was the method, and the copy in TCRdb shows in-frame clones only, minus some. The sample holds around 84,000 clones; about four fifths are singletons and the top ten take 9.5% to 15%. The sample consisted of peripheral blood. The receptor set was obtained from a woman in her thirties or forties with active or convalescent COVID-19.

The chain is built from TRBV9 and TRBJ2-1; 9 nucleotides match TRBD2. The trim removed 0 bases at V and 9 bases at J, leaving 22 bases unmatched. The CDR3 runs to 20 residues. Germline V lookup: CDR1 SGDLS, CDR2 YYNGEE. CDR3 amino acids: CASSVEGTDVWGGRELEQFF. CDR3 bases: TGTGCCAGCAGCGTAGAGGGGACAGACGTTTGGGGCGGGAGGGAGCTTGAGCAGTTCTTC.

The chain is built from TRBV3-1 (or the pseudogene TRBV3-2) and TRBJ2-5; 12 bases agree with TRBD2. The ends lost 4 bases at V and 5 bases at J; junction bases unmatched: 8. Looked up from germline, CDR1 is LGHDT and CDR2 is YNNKEL (reference sequence). The CDR3 runs to 16 residues. The CDR3 reads CASSPASGGARETQYF. In DNA, the CDR3 is TGTGCCAGCAGCCCCGCTAGCGGGGGGGCGAGGGAGACCCAGTACTTC.

This chain uses TRBV7-2 with TRBJ2-5, with TRBD2 as a possible D gene (5 bases). V shed 1 base and J shed 7 bases, with 10 bases lying between them. CDR1 and CDR2 (germline): SGHTA, FQGNSA. CDR3 length: 13 residues. CDR3 nucleotide sequence: TGTGCCAGCAGCTTAGTGGACTTAGGGACCCAGTACTTC. This codes for CASSLVDLGTQYF. The full variable domain, rest sourced from reference TRBV7-2 and TRBJ2-5, is GAGVSQSPSNKVTEKGKDVELRCDPISGHTALYWYRQSLGQGLEFLIYFQGNSAPDKSGLPSDRFSAERTGGSVSTLTIQRTQQEDSAVYLCASSLVDLGTQYFGPGTRLLVL.

The genes are TRBV10-2 and TRBJ1-4; D may be TRBD1 (6 bases). CDR1 WSHSY and CDR2 SAAADI come from the germline V gene. V was pared by 6 bases and J by 8 bases, with 19 bases between. This CDR3 region has 15 residues. The CDR3 DNA reads as TGCGCCAGCAGGCCGGACAGTAAAAGAAGGGAAAAACTGTTTTTT. Amino acids: CASRPDSKRREKLFF.

The rearrangement joins TRBV5-4 to TRBJ2-2; 8 bases are shared with TRBD1. CDR1 is SGHNT, CDR2 YYREEE, per germline (reference sequence). There are 16 residues in the CDR3. The V segment lost 1 base and the J segment 7 bases; nucleotides outside the gene matches: 9. CDR3: CASSLMGRGLIGELFF. The CDR3 bases are TGTGCCAGCAGCTTGATGGGCAGGGGGCTCATCGGGGAGCTGTTTTTT.

This clone has only one observation. The J gene is TRBJ2-5, the V gene TRBV24-1; perhaps TRBD1 as D (6 bases). Trimming removed 9 bases at V and 4 bases at J, with 14 bases between. Germline V gene data show CDR1 as KGHDR and CDR2 as SFDVKD. The CDR3 extends over 13 amino acids. In DNA form, the CDR3 reads TGTGCCACCTCGGAAACAGGGCGAGAGACCCAGTACTTC. Residues: CATSETGRETQYF.

The V call is TRBV11-2, the J call TRBJ2-3; no clear D gene. The CDR3 has 12 amino acids. Germline V gene data show CDR1 as SGHAT and CDR2 as FQNNGV. The V gene lost 4 bases and the J gene lost 4 bases, with 6 bases spanning the gap. The CDR3 DNA is TGTGCCAGCAGCTCCGTGTCAGATACGCAGTATTTT. Its protein product is CASSSVSDTQYF.

The chain combines TRBV12-3 or TRBV12-4 with TRBJ2-1; TRBD2 matches at 13 bases. V dropped 8 bases and J dropped 10; count of bases not matched to a gene: 5. This CDR3 is built from 13 residues. The CDR3 reads CASGLAGAREQFF. For the CDR3, the DNA is TGTGCCAGCGGACTAGCGGGGGCGAGGGAGCAGTTCTTC.

CDR3 region: CASSYNPKGLTDTQYF. DNA for the CDR3: TGTGCCAGCAGCTATAATCCTAAGGGGTTAACAGATACGCAGTATTTT. The genes are TRBV5-6 and TRBJ2-3, with D possibly TRBD1 on 5 matching bases. Germline CDR1 SGHDT, CDR2 YYEEEE. V lost 3 bases, J lost 3 bases, and 17 bases lay in between. The CDR3 loop spans 16 amino acids.

The DNA for the CDR3 is TGTGCCAGCAGCTCCCGACACGAACAAAGGCATGAGCAGTTCTTC. It is translated as CASSSRHEQRHEQFF. The chain has TRBV7-9 and TRBJ2-1; D gene unclear. The CDR3 loop spans 15 amino acids. Germline lookup yields CDR1 SEHNR and CDR2 FQNEAQ (reference sequence). V was clipped by 4 bases and J by 8 bases, with 18 bases between them.

This chain joins TRBV3-1 (or the pseudogene TRBV3-2) and TRBJ2-7, with 9 nucleotides matching TRBD2. J gave up 3 bases and V 4 bases, and 13 bases lay outside the gene matches. The CDR3 has 17 residues. Germline CDR1 reads LGHDT; CDR2 reads YNNKEL (reference sequence). The CDR3 bases are TGTGCCAGCAGCCCCCTCCTCGGGGCTAGCGGGGTCTACGAGCAGTACTTC. Encoded protein: CASSPLLGASGVYEQYF.

The gene calls are TRBV4-2 and TRBJ2-5; 7 nucleotides line up with TRBD2. Germline-derived CDR1 and CDR2 are LGHNA and YNFKEQ. V lost 3 bases and J lost 2; bases outside the gene matches: 6. This CDR3 contains 15 residues. CDR3 in amino acids: CASSHEAGFQETQYF. The CDR3 nucleotides are TGTGCCAGCAGCCACGAAGCGGGGTTTCAAGAGACCCAGTACTTC.